This TCR beta chain was captured in a study of blood T cell repertoires in COVID-19. About the study: The United States, Italy and Spain supplied acute and convalescent COVID-19 samples. PBMCs, B-cell-depleted T cells, or T cells were the source of the cDNA or gDNA that made up the material.

Study processing details: Reference gene primer amplification gave estimated nucleated cell counts. TCRdb keeps only in-frame clones here, not all; method: immunoSEQ multiplex PCR. Clone size and the V and J calls come from that table; the DNA yielded D and trimming. The sample lists a few hundred thousand clones; about 83% were seen once. The receptor was derived from a woman between 35 and 50 years old who had recovered from COVID-19. Sequenced material: PBMCs or T cells enriched from blood (not recorded which).

This CDR3 reads CASSRAGTDTQYF. The CDR3 nucleotides are TGTGCCAGCAGCCGTGCGGGCACAGATACGCAGTATTTT. This chain uses TRBV12-3 or TRBV12-4 with TRBJ2-3; D call uncertain. This CDR3 comprises 13 residues. V shed 6 bases and J shed 1 base, with 8 bases lying between them.